The 27 T cell receptor beta chains in this list originate from one sample, sequenced in a study of control samples from healthy donors and cancer patients. Here immunoSEQ multiplex PCR was the method, and the copy in TCRdb shows in-frame clones only, minus some. This sample yields about 100,000 clones, of which roughly 87% are seen a single time; 18% belongs to the top ten. Sequenced material: blood. These receptors originate from a woman in her forties or fifties in good health.

V gene TRBV2 combines with J gene TRBJ2-5; D is perhaps TRBD2 (5 bases). Per germline, CDR1 SNHLY and CDR2 FYNNEI. CDR3 length: 13 residues. V was clipped by 4 bases and J by 5 bases, with 11 bases between them. In DNA, the CDR3 is TGTGCCAGCAGTGCTAACTCGGGGGAGACCCAGTACTTC. Translation: CASSANSGETQYF. Complete variable domain (other parts from reference TRBV2 and TRBJ2-5): EPEVTQTPSHQVTQMGQEVILRCVPISNHLYFYWYRQILGQKVEFLVSFYNNEISEKSEIFDDQFSVERPDGSNFTLKIRSTKLEDSAMYFCASSANSGETQYFGPGTRLLVL.

This clone was recorded at least ten times. The V gene is TRBV6-4, the J gene TRBJ2-1; D gene uncertain. The CDR3 sequence is 13 residues long. The V gene's germline CDR1 is MRHNA and CDR2 SNTAGT. With 0 bases removed from V and 5 bases from J, the gap between germline ends came to 5 bases. The CDR3 coding sequence is TGTGCCAGCAGTGACTCGAATAACAATGAGCAGTTCTTC. Translation: CASSDSNNNEQFF.

This rearrangement joins TRBV27 to TRBJ1-5, with unresolved D. CDR3 size: 17 residues. Trimming shortened V by 5 bases and J by 0 bases, and 17 bases separated the two germline ends. Germline CDR1 and CDR2: MNHEY and SMNVEV (reference sequence). DNA of the CDR3: TGTGCCAGCAGTCAATTCAAGGGAGGGTATAGCAATCAGCCCCAGCATTTT. It specifies CASSQFKGGYSNQPQHF.

The chain carries TRBV27 and TRBJ2-7; 9 nucleotides line up with TRBD2. The CDR3 has 15 amino acids. With V trimmed by 4 bases and J by 6 bases, 10 bases remained unmatched. In germline, CDR1 is MNHEY, CDR2 SMNVEV (reference sequence). The CDR3 loop reads CASSSKPGLASEQYF. For the CDR3, the DNA is TGTGCCAGCAGTTCTAAGCCGGGACTAGCCTCCGAGCAGTACTTC.

The gene calls are TRBV27 and TRBJ2-1, with 7 positions matching TRBD2. Looked up from germline, CDR1 is MNHEY and CDR2 is SMNVEV (reference sequence). Unmatched junction bases numbered 3, after V lost 2 bases and J lost 2 bases. This CDR3 spans 15 amino acids. The CDR3 DNA reads as TGTGCCAGCAGTTTAATTGCGGGAGCCTACAATGAGCAGTTCTTC. Encoded protein: CASSLIAGAYNEQFF.

V is TRBV3-1 (or the pseudogene TRBV3-2) and J is TRBJ2-7; 9 bases align to TRBD2. Germline V gives CDR1 LGHDT, CDR2 YNNKEL (reference sequence). Trimming removed 3 bases from V and 5 bases from J; junction bases left unmatched: 11. The CDR3 is 16 residues long. This chain's CDR3 is CASSQSNRAGGDEQYV. Written as DNA, the CDR3 is TGTGCCAGCAGCCAGTCAAACAGGGCGGGAGGGGACGAGCAGTACGTC.

The chain couples TRBV24-1 to TRBJ2-3, with 7 bases that match TRBD2. The CDR3 loop spans 16 amino acids. Germline trimming cut 7 bases from V and 3 bases from J; bases unmatched to any gene: 12. From germline, CDR1 is KGHDR and CDR2 SFDVKD. This chain's CDR3 is CATSSPSPGGTDTQYF. The CDR3 DNA reads as TGTGCCACCAGCAGCCCTTCTCCGGGAGGTACAGATACGCAGTATTTT.

V and J are TRBV6-6 and TRBJ2-5, with a possible D match to TRBD2 (6 bases). V lost 10 bases to trimming and J lost 5 bases, with 20 bases between them. Germline V CDR1 and CDR2: MNHNY, SVGAGI (reference sequence). The CDR3 extends over 14 amino acids. Written as DNA, the CDR3 is TGTGCCACCAACGAGAGGGGCGCGGGGGAGACCCAGTACTTC. It encodes CATNERGAGETQYF.

The rearrangement links TRBV18 to TRBJ2-3; D is unclear. Trimming left V 6 bases short and J 6 bases short, with 7 bases between. CDR3 size: 11 residues. Looked up from germline, CDR1 is KGHSH and CDR2 is LQKENI. CDR3 coding DNA: TGTGCCAGCTCCACGGCCGATACGCAGTATTTT. Its translation is CASSTADTQYF. The complete variable domain, with remaining parts taken from reference TRBV18 and TRBJ2-3, reads NAGVMQNPRHLVRRRGQEARLRCSPMKGHSHVYWYRQLPEEGLKFMVYLQKENIIDESGMPKERFSAEFPKEGPSILRIQQVVRGDSAAYFCASSTADTQYFGPGTRLTVL.

This clone was recorded many times. The rearrangement uses TRBV19 and TRBJ1-6, with a weak D call TRBD1 (6 bases). V lost 3 bases and J 6 bases, leaving 18 bases between the germline ends. This CDR3 has 17 amino acids. The germline V gene has CDR1 LNHDA and CDR2 SQIVND (reference sequence). The CDR3 DNA is TGTGCCAGTAGTATGGGGGGCCAAGGGAACGGTAATTCACCCCTCCACTTT. Its protein product is CASSMGGQGNGNSPLHF.

The chain has TRBV3-1 (or the pseudogene TRBV3-2) and TRBJ1-1, with a weak D call TRBD1 (6 bases). This CDR3 is built from 15 residues. V lost 1 base and J lost 4, with 13 bases in between. Germline V gene lookup returns CDR1 LGHDT and CDR2 YNNKEL (reference sequence). The DNA of the CDR3 is TGTGCCAGCAGCCAAGTTGCGGGGGCGAGCACTGAAGCTTTCTTT. This codes for CASSQVAGASTEAFF.

This clone occurred once. V gene TRBV18 combines with J gene TRBJ2-1; the match to TRBD1 covers 9 bases. CDR3 length: 17 amino acids. Per the germline V gene, CDR1 is KGHSH and CDR2 is LQKENI. V trimming: 1 base; J trimming: 0 bases; junction bases outside the gene matches: 4. The CDR3 coding sequence is TGTGCCAGCTCACCACGAGGACAGGGGAGCTCCTACAATGAGCAGTTCTTC. This sequence encodes CASSPRGQGSSYNEQFF.

This sequence joins TRBV3-1 (or the pseudogene TRBV3-2) and TRBJ2-1; D uncertain. The CDR3 length is 15 residues. Germline loops: CDR1 LGHDT, CDR2 YNNKEL (reference sequence). Trimming removed 4 bases from V and 3 bases from J, with 13 bases in between. DNA for the CDR3: TGTGCCAGCAGCCCCGAAGGAAGTGGCTACAATGAGCAGTTCTTC. Amino acids: CASSPEGSGYNEQFF.

This clone has just a few counts. The rearrangement links TRBV6-5 to TRBJ1-1; D is perhaps TRBD1 (5 bases). Trimming shortened V by 2 bases and J by 5 bases, and 15 bases separated the two germline ends. Germline V CDR1 and CDR2: MNHEY, SVGAGI. CDR3 length: 15 residues. CDR3 DNA sequence: TGTGCCAGCAGTTACATCGGACAATACTTGACTGAAGCTTTCTTT. Its translation: CASSYIGQYLTEAFF.

The chain uses TRBV12-5 and TRBJ1-2; tentative D call: TRBD1 (5 bases). V was cut by 0 bases and J by 7 bases, with 18 bases left in between. The germline gives CDR1 LGHNT, CDR2 FRNRAP. The CDR3 is 16 residues long. CDR3 region: CASGLVLGLGPGGYTF. CDR3 nucleotide sequence: TGTGCTAGTGGTTTGGTACTTGGGCTGGGGCCCGGTGGCTACACCTTC. Combining the CDR3 with reference TRBV12-5 and TRBJ1-2 gives the whole variable domain DARVTQTPRHKVTEMGQEVTMRCQPILGHNTVFWYRQTMMQGLELLAYFRNRAPLDDSGMPKDRFSAEMPDATLATLKIQPSEPRDSAVYFCASGLVLGLGPGGYTFGSGTRLTVV.

The chain carries TRBV6-2 or TRBV6-3 and TRBJ1-5; D is possibly TRBD1 (5 bases). Trimming pared 8 bases from V and 2 bases from J, leaving 16 bases between. The CDR3 has 15 amino acids. Germline V lookup: CDR1 MNHEY, CDR2 SVGEGT. CDR3 nucleotides: TGTGCCAGCGGTTCGGGGAAAGGGGGCAATCAGCCCCAGCATTTT. It codes for CASGSGKGGNQPQHF.

V usage is TRBV19 and J usage is TRBJ2-1; TRBD1 agrees at 8 bases. Germline V gene lookup returns CDR1 LNHDA and CDR2 SQIVND (reference sequence). The CDR3 contains 15 residues. V gave up 4 bases and J gave up 5 bases; unmatched junction bases: 7. The CDR3 bases are TGTGCCAGTAGTACCGACAGGGGTAGAAACAATGAGCAGTTCTTC. Translated, it gives CASSTDRGRNNEQFF.

A single count supports this clone. One end of the junction varies from germline; a read error may be responsible. The chain combines TRBV6-1 with TRBJ2-2; D gene ambiguous. CDR3 size: 12 residues. CDR1 and CDR2 (germline): MNHNS, SASEGT. The CDR3 protein is CASIEGTGELFF. CDR3 nucleotides: TGTGCCAGCATTGAAGGGACCGGGGAGCTGTTTTTT.

The CDR3 sequence: CASTRAGKTASYGYTF. The CDR3 DNA follows: TGTGCCAGCACGCGGGCAGGCAAGACCGCAAGCTATGGCTACACCTTC. The chain employs TRBV19 and TRBJ1-2; D remains unclear. CDR1 LNHDA and CDR2 SQIVND come from the germline V gene (reference sequence). V lost 9 bases, J lost 4 bases, and 24 bases lay in between. This CDR3 has 16 amino acids.

The gene calls are TRBV5-8 and TRBJ1-5; 8 bases fit TRBD1. The junction had 10 bases not matched to a gene; V was cut back by 1 base and J by 7 bases. This CDR3 is built from 16 residues. From germline, CDR1 is SGHTS and CDR2 YDEGEE. The CDR3 DNA reads TGTGCCAGCAGCTTGCGGGGACAGGTGGTATGGCAGCCCCAGCATTTT. It is translated as CASSLRGQVVWQPQHF.

V usage is TRBV7-2 and J usage is TRBJ2-7, with D unclear. The ends were cut back, 6 bases at V and 7 bases at J, with 22 bases in the middle. CDR3 size: 15 residues. Germline CDR1 reads SGHTA; CDR2 reads FQGNSA. DNA for the CDR3: TGTGCCAGCAGTAACAAAGGGTTGCCCCTCGAGGAGCAGTACTTC. It translates to CASSNKGLPLEEQYF.

The chain has TRBV10-3 and TRBJ1-1; no definite D call. This CDR3 is built from 14 residues. Per germline, CDR1 ENHRY and CDR2 SYGVKD. With 3 bases removed from V and 1 base from J, the gap between germline ends came to 9 bases. The CDR3 sequence is CAISDHSWNTEAFF. In DNA, the CDR3 is TGTGCCATCAGTGATCACAGTTGGAACACTGAAGCTTTCTTT.

This CDR3 is CATSDGTGVSGANVLTF. The CDR3, as DNA: TGTGCCACCAGTGATGGGACAGGGGTCTCTGGGGCCAACGTCCTGACTTTC. V is TRBV24-1 and J is TRBJ2-6, with 10 nucleotides matching TRBD1. The trim removed 3 bases at V and 0 bases at J, leaving 1 base unmatched. CDR1 is KGHDR and CDR2 is SFDVKD in the germline V gene. The CDR3 is 17 amino acids.

This chain links TRBV27 with TRBJ2-1; D uncertain. V lost 0 bases, J lost 0 bases, and 9 bases lay in between. The germline V gene encodes CDR1 MNHEY and CDR2 SMNVEV (reference sequence). The CDR3 is made up of 16 amino acids. CDR3 in amino acids: CASSLSARSSYNEQFF. The CDR3 DNA follows: TGTGCCAGCAGTTTATCGGCCCGAAGCTCCTACAATGAGCAGTTCTTC.

The gene calls are TRBV12-3 or TRBV12-4 and TRBJ1-5; a weak D match, TRBD1 (5 bases). Trimming removed 3 bases from V and 6 bases from J, with 9 bases in between. The length of the CDR3 is 13 residues. CDR3 sequence (DNA): TGTGCCAGCAGTTTCGCTGGGGGTCAGCCCCAGCATTTT. It translates to CASSFAGGQPQHF.

A few counts support this clone. This chain connects TRBV2 to TRBJ1-3; 7 positions match TRBD1. CDR1 SNHLY and CDR2 FYNNEI come from the germline V gene. V shed 8 bases and J 6 bases; nucleotides not matched to a gene: 10. This CDR3 is built from 14 residues. CDR3: CASRIGTAINTIYF. DNA for the CDR3: TGTGCCAGCCGGATTGGGACAGCGATAAACACCATATATTTT. The whole variable domain, remainder taken from reference TRBV2 and TRBJ1-3, is EPEVTQTPSHQVTQMGQEVILRCVPISNHLYFYWYRQILGQKVEFLVSFYNNEISEKSEIFDDQFSVERPDGSNFTLKIRSTKLEDSAMYFCASRIGTAINTIYFGEGSWLTVV.

Here the CDR3 reads CATSDQPQGPATDTQYF. The CDR3 DNA is TGTGCCACCAGTGACCAGCCACAGGGCCCCGCCACAGATACGCAGTATTTT. J is TRBJ2-3 and V is TRBV24-1, with D tentatively TRBD1 (6 bases). The CDR3 has 17 residues. Germline CDR1 is KGHDR and CDR2 is SFDVKD. V lost 4 bases to trimming and J lost 2 bases, with 18 bases between them.